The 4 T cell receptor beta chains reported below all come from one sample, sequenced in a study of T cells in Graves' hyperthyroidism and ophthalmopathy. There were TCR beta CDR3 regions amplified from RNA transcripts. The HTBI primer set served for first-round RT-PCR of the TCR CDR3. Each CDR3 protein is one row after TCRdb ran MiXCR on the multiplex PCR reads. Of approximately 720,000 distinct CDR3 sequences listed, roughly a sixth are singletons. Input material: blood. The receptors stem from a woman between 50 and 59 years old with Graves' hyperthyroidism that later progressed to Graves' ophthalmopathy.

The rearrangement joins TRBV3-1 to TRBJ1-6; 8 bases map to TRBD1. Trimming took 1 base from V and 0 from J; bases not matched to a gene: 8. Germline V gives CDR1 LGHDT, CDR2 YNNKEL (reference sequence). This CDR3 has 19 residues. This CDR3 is CASSQVSRGLVSYNSPLHF. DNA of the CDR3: TGTGCCAGCAGCCAAGTCTCCAGGGGGCTAGTCTCCTATAATTCACCCCTCCACTTT.

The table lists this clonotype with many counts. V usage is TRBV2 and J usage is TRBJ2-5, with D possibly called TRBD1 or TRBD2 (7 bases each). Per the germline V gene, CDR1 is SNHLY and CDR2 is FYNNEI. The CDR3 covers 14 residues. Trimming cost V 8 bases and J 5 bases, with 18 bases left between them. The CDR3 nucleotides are TGTGCCAGCGGAGGGAGGGGGCGGAGGGAGACCCAGTACTTC. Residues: CASGGRGRRETQYF.

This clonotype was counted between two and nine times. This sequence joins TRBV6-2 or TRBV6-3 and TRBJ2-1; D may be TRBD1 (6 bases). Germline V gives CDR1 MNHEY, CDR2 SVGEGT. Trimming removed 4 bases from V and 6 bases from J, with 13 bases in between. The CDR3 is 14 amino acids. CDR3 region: CASSFRQDGNEQFF. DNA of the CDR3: TGTGCCAGCAGTTTTCGACAGGATGGCAATGAGCAGTTCTTC.

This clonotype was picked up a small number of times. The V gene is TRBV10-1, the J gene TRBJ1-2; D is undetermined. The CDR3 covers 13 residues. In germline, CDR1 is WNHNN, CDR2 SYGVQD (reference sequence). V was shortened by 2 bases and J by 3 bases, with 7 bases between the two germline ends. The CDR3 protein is CASSEVPHYGYTF. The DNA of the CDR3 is TGCGCCAGCAGTGAGGTGCCGCACTATGGCTACACCTTC.